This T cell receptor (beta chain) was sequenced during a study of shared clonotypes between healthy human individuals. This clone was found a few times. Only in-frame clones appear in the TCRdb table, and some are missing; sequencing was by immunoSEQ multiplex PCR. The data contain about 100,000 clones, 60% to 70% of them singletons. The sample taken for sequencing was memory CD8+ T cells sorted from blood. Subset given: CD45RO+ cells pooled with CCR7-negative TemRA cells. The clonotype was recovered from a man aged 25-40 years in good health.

The CDR3 region is CATLAGGNEQYF. CDR3 sequence (DNA): TGTGCCACCCTAGCGGGAGGGAACGAGCAGTACTTC. The chain combines TRBV27 with TRBJ2-7; 12 positions match TRBD2. Germline CDR1 is MNHEY and CDR2 is SMNVEV (reference sequence). The length of the CDR3 is 12 residues. V shed 10 bases and J 5 bases; nucleotides not matched to a gene: 3.